This record concerns one T cell receptor (beta chain) sequence. The method was immunoSEQ multiplex PCR; TCRdb's version includes in-frame clones alone and lacks a portion of them. Of 90,000 to 120,000 clones in the sample, 91% were seen once. The data belong to a study of OX40 agonist ivuxolimab in advanced cancers. Germline lookup yields CDR1 MGHRA and CDR2 YSYEKL. The CDR3 is made up of 19 amino acids. V was shortened by 2 bases and J by 1 base, with 23 bases between the two germline ends. The sequences come from CD4+ or CD8+ T cells sorted from blood, collected in a trial of the OX40 agonist ivuxolimab. The chain employs TRBV4-1 and TRBJ1-1; D call uncertain. This receptor was identified in an adult with an advanced solid tumor such as melanoma, head and neck, liver or kidney cancer. CDR3 nucleotide sequence: TGCGCCAGCAGCCAAACCCCTCCAGGCCTCGACCGTAGGAACACTGAAGCTTTCTTT. Amino acids: CASSQTPPGLDRRNTEAFF.